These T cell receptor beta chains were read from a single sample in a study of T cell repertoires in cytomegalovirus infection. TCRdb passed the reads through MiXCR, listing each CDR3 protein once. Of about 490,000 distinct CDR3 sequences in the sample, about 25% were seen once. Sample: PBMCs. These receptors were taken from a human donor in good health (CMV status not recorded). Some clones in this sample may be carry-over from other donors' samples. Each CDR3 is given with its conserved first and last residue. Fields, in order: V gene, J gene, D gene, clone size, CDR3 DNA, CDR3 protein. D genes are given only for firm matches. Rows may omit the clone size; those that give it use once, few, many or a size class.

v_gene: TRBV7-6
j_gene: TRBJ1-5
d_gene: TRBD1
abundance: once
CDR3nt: TGTGCCAGCAGCCTGGACAGGGCAGATCAGCCCCAGCATTTT
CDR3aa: CASSLDRADQPQHF

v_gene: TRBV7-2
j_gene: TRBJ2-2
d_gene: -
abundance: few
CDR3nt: TGTGCCAGCAGCGGACCGCCCGGCGGGGAGCTGTTTTTT
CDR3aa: CASSGPPGGELFF

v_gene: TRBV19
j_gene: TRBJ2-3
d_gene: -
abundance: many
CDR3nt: TGTGCCAGTAGTATTTCCTCCCCCAACGCAGATACGCAGTATTTT
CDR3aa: CASSISSPNADTQYF

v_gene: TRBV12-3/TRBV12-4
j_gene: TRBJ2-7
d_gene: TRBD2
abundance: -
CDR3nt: TGTACCAGCAGTTTCCCGGGACTAGCGGGATGGAACGAGCAGTACTTC
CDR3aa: CTSSFPGLAGWNEQYF

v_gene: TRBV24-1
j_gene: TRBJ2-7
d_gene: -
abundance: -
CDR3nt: TGTGCCACCAGTGATACCCGGAGCCGGAGCTCCTACGAGCAGTACTTC
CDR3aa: CATSDTRSRSSYEQYF

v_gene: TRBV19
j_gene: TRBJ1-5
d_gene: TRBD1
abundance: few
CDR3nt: TGTGCCAGTAGTAAAGACAGGGATCAGCCCCAGCATTTT
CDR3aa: CASSKDRDQPQHF

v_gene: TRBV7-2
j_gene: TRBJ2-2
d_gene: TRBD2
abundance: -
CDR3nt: TGTGCCAGCAGCGGCCTTAGCGGGACCCTTAACACCGGGGAGCTGTTTTTT
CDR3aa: CASSGLSGTLNTGELFF

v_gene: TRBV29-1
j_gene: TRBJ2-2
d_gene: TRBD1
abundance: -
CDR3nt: TGCAGCGTCATGACAGGGGTGAACACCGGGGAGCTGTTTTTT
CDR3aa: CSVMTGVNTGELFF

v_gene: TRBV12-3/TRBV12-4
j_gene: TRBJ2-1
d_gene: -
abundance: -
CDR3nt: TGTGCCAGCAGTGGGAGTCTGAGTATGAATGAGCAGTTCTTC
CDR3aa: CASSGSLSMNEQFF

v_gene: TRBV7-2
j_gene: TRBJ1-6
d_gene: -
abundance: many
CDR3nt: TGTGCCAGCAGCTTGACCCGAGGTTCACCCCTCCACTTT
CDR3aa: CASSLTRGSPLHF

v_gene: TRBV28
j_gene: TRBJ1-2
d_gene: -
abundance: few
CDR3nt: TGTGCCAGCAGTCACAGTGGCTACACCTTC
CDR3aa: CASSHSGYTF

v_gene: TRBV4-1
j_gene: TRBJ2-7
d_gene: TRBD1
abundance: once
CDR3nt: TGCGCCAGCAGCCCCGGGACAGAAAGGACCTACGAGCAGTACTTC
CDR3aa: CASSPGTERTYEQYF

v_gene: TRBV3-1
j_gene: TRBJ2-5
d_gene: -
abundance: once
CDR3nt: TGTGCCAGCAGCCAAGAGGCGGTCCAAGAGACCCAGTACTTC
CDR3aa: CASSQEAVQETQYF

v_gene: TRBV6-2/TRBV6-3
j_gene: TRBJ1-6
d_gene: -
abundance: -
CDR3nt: TGTGCCAGCAGTTACCGCCAGGGTAATTCACCCCTCCACTTT
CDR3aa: CASSYRQGNSPLHF

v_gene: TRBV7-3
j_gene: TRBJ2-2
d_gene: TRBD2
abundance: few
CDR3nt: TGTGCCAGCAGCTTACTAGCGGGAGCTCCCGGGGAGCTGTTTTTT
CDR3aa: CASSLLAGAPGELFF

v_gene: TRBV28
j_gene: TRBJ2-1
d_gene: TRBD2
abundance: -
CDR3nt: TGTGCCAGCAGTTTATTCCGGAAGCGGGAGGTTGAGCAGTTCTTC
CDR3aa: CASSLFRKREVEQFF

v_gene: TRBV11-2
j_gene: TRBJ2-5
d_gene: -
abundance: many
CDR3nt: TGTGCCAGCAGCCCCTACGCGGGATCGGATCGGGAGACCCAGTACTTC
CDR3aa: CASSPYAGSDRETQYF

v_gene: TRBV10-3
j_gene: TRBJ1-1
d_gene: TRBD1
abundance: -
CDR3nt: TGTGCCATCACCCGGACAGGGGACTACACTGAAGCTTTCTTT
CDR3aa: CAITRTGDYTEAFF

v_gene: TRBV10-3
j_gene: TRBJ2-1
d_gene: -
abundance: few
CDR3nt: TGTGCCATCAGTGAGGACGGAACAGGGAAAGACAATGAGCAGTTCTTC
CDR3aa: CAISEDGTGKDNEQFF

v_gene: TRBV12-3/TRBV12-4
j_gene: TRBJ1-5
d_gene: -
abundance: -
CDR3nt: TGTGCCAGCAGTTTAGAGGGGGGGGGCGATCAGCCCCAGCATTTT
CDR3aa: CASSLEGGGDQPQHF

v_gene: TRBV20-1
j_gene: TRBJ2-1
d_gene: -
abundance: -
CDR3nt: TGCAGTGCTAGAGATGGTAGAAATGAGCAGTTCTTC
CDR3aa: CSARDGRNEQFF

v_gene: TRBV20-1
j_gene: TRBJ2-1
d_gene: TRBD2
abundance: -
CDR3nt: TGCAGTGCCCTCCCGGGAGGAGATGAGCAGTTCTTC
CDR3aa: CSALPGGDEQFF

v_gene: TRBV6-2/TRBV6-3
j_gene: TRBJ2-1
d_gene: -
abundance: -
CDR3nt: TGTGCCAGCATAAGGGGGCGGGAATTCCATGAGCAGTTCTTC
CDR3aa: CASIRGREFHEQFF

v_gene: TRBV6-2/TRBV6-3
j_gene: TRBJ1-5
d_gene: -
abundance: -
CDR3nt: TGTGCCAGCACGGATCAGCCCCAGCATTTT
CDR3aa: CASTDQPQHF

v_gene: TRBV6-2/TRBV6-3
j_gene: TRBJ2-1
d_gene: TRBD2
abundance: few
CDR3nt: TGTGCCAGCAGGGGACTAGCCCGGCGCGATGAGCAGTTCTTC
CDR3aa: CASRGLARRDEQFF

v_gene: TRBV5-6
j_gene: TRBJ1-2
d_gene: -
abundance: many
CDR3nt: TGTGCCAGCAGCCCCCAGAGGGCCCCTGGCTACACCTTC
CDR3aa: CASSPQRAPGYTF

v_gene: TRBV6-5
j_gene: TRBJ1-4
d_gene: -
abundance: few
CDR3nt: TGTGCCAGCAGTTACGATTCCTTAGAAAAACTGTTTTTT
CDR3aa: CASSYDSLEKLFF

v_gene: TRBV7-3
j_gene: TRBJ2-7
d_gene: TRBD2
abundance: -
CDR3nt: TGTGCCAGCAGCCCGCTGGCGGGGGACTACGAGCAGTACTTC
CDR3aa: CASSPLAGDYEQYF

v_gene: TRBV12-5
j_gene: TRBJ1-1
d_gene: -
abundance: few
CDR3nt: TGTGCTAGTGGTTTATTGACGGAACAGAATGAAGCTTTCTTT
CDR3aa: CASGLLTEQNEAFF

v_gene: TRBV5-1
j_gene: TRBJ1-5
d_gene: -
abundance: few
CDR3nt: TGCGCCAGCAGCTGGCTGGGATCTTATAGCAATCAGCCCCAGCATTTT
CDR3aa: CASSWLGSYSNQPQHF

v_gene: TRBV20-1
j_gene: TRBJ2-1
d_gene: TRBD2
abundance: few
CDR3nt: TGCAGTGCTACCTCCCGGGCGGGGGTAGCCTACAATGAGCAGTTCTTC
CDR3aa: CSATSRAGVAYNEQFF

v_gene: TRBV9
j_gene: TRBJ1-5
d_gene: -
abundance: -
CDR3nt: TGTGCCAGCAGCGTAGGGGATGGGGAGAATCAGCCCCAGCATTTT
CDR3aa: CASSVGDGENQPQHF

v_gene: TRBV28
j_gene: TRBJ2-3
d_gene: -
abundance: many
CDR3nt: TGTGCCAGCAGTTTAGAGCCAGGGGCGGCAGATACGCAGTATTTT
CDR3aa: CASSLEPGAADTQYF

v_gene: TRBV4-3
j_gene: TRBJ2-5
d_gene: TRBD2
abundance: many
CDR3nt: TGCGCCAGCAGCCAAGATGCGAGCGGGAGAAGAGAGACCCAGTACTTC
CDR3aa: CASSQDASGRRETQYF

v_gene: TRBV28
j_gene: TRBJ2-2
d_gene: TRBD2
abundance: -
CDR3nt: TGTGCCAGCCTTACTCCGGGACTAGGGAACACCGGGGAGCTGTTTTTT
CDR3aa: CASLTPGLGNTGELFF

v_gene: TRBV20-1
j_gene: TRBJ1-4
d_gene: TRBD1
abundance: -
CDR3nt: TGCAGTGCTGCCCCAGGGGGCGACGGAGAAAAACTGTTTTTT
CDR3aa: CSAAPGGDGEKLFF

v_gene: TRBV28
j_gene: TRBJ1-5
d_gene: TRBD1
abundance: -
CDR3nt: TGTGCCAGCAGTTCTTCCACCGGGACAGTTTATAGCAATCAGCCCCAGCATTTT
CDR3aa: CASSSSTGTVYSNQPQHF